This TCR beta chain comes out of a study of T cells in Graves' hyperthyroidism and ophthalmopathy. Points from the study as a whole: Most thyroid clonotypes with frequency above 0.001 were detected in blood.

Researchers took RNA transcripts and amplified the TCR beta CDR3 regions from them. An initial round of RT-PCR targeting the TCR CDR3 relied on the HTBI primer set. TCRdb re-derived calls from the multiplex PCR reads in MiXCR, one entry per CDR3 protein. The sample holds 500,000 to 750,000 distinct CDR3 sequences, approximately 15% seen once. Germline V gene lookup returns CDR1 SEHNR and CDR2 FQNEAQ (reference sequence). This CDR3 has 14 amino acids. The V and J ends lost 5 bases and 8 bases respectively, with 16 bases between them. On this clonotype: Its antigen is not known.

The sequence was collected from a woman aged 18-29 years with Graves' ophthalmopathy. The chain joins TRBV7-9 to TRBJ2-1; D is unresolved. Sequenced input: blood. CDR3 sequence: CASSPSWSGYEQFF. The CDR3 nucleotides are TGTGCCAGCAGCCCCTCATGGTCCGGCTATGAGCAGTTCTTC.